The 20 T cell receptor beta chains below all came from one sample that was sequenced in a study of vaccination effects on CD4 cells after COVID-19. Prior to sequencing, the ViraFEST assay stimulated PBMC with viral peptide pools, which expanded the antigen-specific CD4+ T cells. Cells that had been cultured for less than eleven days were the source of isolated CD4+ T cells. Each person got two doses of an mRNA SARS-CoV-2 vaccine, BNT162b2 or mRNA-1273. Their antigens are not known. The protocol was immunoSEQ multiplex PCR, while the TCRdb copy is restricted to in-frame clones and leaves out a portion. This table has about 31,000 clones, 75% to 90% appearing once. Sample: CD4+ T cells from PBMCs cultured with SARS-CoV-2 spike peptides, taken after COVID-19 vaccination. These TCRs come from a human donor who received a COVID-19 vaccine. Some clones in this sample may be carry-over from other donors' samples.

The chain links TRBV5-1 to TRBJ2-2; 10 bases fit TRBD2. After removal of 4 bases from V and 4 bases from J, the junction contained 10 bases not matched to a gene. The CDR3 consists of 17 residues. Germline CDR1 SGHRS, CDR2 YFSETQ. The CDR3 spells CASSQLISGGPTGELFF. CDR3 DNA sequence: TGCGCCAGCAGCCAACTTATTAGCGGGGGGCCCACCGGGGAGCTGTTTTTT.

CDR3 coding DNA: TGTGCCAGCAGTCTCCCCATGGGGGCTAGCGGACCGAGCTCCTACGAGCAGTACGTC. Residues: CASSLPMGASGPSSYEQYV. This chain links TRBV6-2 or TRBV6-3 with TRBJ2-7, with D perhaps matching TRBD2 (7 bases). Germline V CDR1 and CDR2: MNHEY, SVGEGT. The CDR3 runs 19 residues. The V end was cut by 5 bases, the J end by 0 bases, with 26 bases between.

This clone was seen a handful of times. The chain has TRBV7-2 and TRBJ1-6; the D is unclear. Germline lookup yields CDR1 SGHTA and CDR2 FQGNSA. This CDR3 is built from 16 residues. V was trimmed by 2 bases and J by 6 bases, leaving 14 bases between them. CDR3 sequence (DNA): TGTGCCAGCAGCTTACAGAGCTCCTCGGGTAATTCACCCCTCCACTTT. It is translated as CASSLQSSSGNSPLHF.

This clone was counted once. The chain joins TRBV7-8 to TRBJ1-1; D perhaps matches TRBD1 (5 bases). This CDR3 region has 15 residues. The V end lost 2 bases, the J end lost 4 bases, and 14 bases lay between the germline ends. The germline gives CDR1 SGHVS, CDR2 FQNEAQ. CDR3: CASSLYIGGSTEAFF. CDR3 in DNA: TGTGCCAGCAGCTTATATATCGGGGGGAGCACTGAAGCTTTCTTT.

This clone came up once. In nucleotides, the CDR3 is TGTGCCAGCTCACCCGCACCCACGAACACTGAAGCTTTCTTT. Its translation: CASSPAPTNTEAFF. The chain carries TRBV18 and TRBJ1-1, with D hard to call. The CDR3 is 14 amino acids. Germline V gene sequence: CDR1 KGHSH, CDR2 LQKENI. Trimming removed 3 bases at V and 1 base at J, with 9 bases between.

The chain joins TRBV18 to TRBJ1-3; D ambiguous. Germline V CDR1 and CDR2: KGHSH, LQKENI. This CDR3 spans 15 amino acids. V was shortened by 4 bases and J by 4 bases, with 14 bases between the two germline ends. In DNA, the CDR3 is TGTGCCAGCTCACTGACAAGCGAATGGGGAAACACCATATATTTT. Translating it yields CASSLTSEWGNTIYF.

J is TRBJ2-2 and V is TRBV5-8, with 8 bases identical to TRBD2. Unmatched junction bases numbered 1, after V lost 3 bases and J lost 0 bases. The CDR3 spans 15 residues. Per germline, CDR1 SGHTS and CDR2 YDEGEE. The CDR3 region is CASSWTSPNTGELFF. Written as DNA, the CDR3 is TGTGCCAGCAGCTGGACTAGCCCGAACACCGGGGAGCTGTTTTTT.

The CDR3 region has the DNA TGTGCCAGCTCACAGGGGGGGACGAACACTGAAGCTTTCTTT. Translation: CASSQGGTNTEAFF. V gene TRBV18 combines with J gene TRBJ1-1, with TRBD1 as a possible D gene (6 bases). Germline lookup yields CDR1 KGHSH and CDR2 LQKENI. The V end lost 4 bases, the J end lost 1 base, and 10 bases lay between the germline ends. This CDR3 has 14 residues.

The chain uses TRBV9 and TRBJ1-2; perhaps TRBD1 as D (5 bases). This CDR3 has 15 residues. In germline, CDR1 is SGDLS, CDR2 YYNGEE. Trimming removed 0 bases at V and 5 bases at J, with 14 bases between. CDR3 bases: TGTGCCAGCAGCGTAGTCCCCAGGGCCCGGTATGGCTACACCTTC. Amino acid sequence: CASSVVPRARYGYTF.

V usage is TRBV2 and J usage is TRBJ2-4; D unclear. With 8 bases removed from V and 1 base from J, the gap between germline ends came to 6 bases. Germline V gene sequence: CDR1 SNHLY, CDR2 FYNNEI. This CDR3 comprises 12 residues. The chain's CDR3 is CASSQAKNIQYF. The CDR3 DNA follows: TGTGCCAGCTCTCAGGCCAAAAACATTCAGTACTTC.

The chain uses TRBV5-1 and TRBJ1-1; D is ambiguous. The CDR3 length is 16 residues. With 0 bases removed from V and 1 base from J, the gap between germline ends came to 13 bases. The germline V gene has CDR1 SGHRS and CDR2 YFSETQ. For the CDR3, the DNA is TGCGCCAGCAGCTTGGCCGTCGGGGTCACGAACACTGAAGCTTTCTTT. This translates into CASSLAVGVTNTEAFF.

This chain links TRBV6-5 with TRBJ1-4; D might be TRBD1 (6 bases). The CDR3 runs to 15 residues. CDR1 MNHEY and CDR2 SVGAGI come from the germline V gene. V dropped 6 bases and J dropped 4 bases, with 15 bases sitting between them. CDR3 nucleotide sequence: TGTGCCAGCAGCCCCGGAGGGGGGCTTAATGAAAAACTGTTTTTT. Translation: CASSPGGGLNEKLFF.

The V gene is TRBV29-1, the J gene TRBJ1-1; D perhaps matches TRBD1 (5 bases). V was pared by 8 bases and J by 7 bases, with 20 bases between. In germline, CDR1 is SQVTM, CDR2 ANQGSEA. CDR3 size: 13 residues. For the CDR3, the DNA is TGCAGCACCGACAGCTTGGGTGACGGTGAAGCTTTCTTT. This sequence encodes CSTDSLGDGEAFF.

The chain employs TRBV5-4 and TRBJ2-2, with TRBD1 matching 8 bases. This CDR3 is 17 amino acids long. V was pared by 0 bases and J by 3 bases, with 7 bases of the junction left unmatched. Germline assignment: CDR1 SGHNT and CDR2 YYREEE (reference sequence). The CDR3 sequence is CASSLGAGQGYTGELFF. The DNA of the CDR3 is TGTGCCAGCAGCTTGGGAGCCGGACAGGGTTACACCGGGGAGCTGTTTTTT.

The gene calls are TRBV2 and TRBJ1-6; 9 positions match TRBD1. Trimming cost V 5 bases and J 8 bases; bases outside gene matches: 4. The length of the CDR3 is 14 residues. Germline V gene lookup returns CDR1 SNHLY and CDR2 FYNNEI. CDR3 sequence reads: CASSQDRGDSPLHF. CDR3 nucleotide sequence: TGTGCCAGCAGTCAGGACAGGGGAGATTCACCCCTCCACTTT.

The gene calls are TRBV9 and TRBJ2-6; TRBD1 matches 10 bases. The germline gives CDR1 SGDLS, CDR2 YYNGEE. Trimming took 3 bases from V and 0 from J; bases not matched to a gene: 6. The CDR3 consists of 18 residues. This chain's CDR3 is CASSDWTGGSSGANVLTF. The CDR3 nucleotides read TGTGCCAGCAGCGACTGGACAGGGGGGAGCTCTGGGGCCAACGTCCTGACTTTC.

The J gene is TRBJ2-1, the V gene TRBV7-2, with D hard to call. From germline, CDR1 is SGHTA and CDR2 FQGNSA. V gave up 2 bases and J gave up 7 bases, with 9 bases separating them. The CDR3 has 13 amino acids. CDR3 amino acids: CASSLKSWNEQFF. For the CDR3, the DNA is TGTGCCAGCAGCTTAAAGTCCTGGAATGAGCAGTTCTTC.

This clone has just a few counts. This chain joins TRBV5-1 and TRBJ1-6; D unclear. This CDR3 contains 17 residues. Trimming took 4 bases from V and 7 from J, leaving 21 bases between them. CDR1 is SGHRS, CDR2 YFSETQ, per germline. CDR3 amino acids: CASSQLSQTTVNSPLHF. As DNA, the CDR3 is TGCGCCAGCAGCCAACTATCCCAGACAACGGTGAATTCACCCCTCCACTTT.

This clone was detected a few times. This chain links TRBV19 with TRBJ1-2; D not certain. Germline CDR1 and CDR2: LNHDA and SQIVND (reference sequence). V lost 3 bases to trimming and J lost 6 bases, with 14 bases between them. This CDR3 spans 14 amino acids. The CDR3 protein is CASSILRKLDGYTF. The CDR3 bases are TGTGCCAGTAGTATTCTACGGAAATTGGATGGCTACACCTTC.

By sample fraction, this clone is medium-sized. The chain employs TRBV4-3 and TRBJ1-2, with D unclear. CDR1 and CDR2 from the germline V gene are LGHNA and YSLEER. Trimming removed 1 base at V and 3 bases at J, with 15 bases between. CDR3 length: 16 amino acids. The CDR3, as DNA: TGCGCCAGCAGCCAAGGGAGTTGGGCGGGCCACTATGGCTACACCTTC. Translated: CASSQGSWAGHYGYTF.